The next 15 T cell receptor beta chains were all read from a single sample in a study of cytotoxic CD8 clonotypes in ibrutinib-treated CLL. TCRdb's copy holds only in-frame clones and misses some; the assay was immunoSEQ multiplex PCR. The repertoire consists of some 10,000 clones, with about 80% occurring once and the leading ten covering about 16%. This specimen consisted of PBMCs, obtained at disease progression, from a patient treated with ibrutinib. These receptors were taken from a human donor with chronic lymphocytic leukemia.

The chain employs TRBV28 and TRBJ1-2, with D maybe TRBD1 (5 bases). The CDR3 consists of 14 residues. Germline CDR1 reads MDHEN; CDR2 reads SYDVKM. Trimming cost V 6 bases and J 2 bases, with 13 bases left between them. DNA of the CDR3: TGTGCCAGCAGCGCGGGGCCCTTAAACTATGGCTACACCTTC. This sequence encodes CASSAGPLNYGYTF.

The V and J genes are TRBV30 and TRBJ1-6, with D maybe TRBD1 (6 bases). V shed 6 bases and J shed 4 bases, with 13 bases lying between them. From germline, CDR1 is GTSNPN and CDR2 SVGIG (reference sequence). The CDR3 is 14 amino acids. The CDR3 region has the DNA TGTGCCTGTTCGGAGGACAGTTATAATTCACCCCTCCACTTT. It translates to CACSEDSYNSPLHF.

This chain links TRBV14 with TRBJ2-1; TRBD2 agrees at 11 bases. Germline values: CDR1 SGHDN, CDR2 FVKESK. Trimming at V came to 5 bases and at J to 9 bases, leaving 3 bases not matched to a gene. The CDR3 length is 13 residues. CDR3 coding DNA: TGTGCCAGCAGCGAAACTAGCGGGGGTGAGCAGTTCTTC. This sequence encodes CASSETSGGEQFF.

The chain has TRBV2 and TRBJ1-1, with 7 bases matching TRBD1. This CDR3 spans 10 amino acids. Germline CDR1 SNHLY, CDR2 FYNNEI. V gave up 8 bases and J gave up 11 bases; unmatched junction bases: 5. The CDR3 nucleotides read TGTGCCAGCGGCGACAGGGTGGCTTTCTTT. Residues: CASGDRVAFF.

The chain employs TRBV7-9 and TRBJ2-7; a weak D match, TRBD1 (7 bases). CDR1 is SEHNR and CDR2 is FQNEAQ in the germline V gene (reference sequence). V lost 8 bases and J 2 bases, leaving 13 bases between the germline ends. This CDR3 comprises 13 residues. The CDR3 DNA is TGTGCCAGCGCGGGGACAGCGGCCTACGAGCAGTACTTC. Translation gives CASAGTAAYEQYF.

This chain connects TRBV6-1 to TRBJ2-2; 11 bases align to TRBD2. V shed 5 bases, J shed 5 bases, and the junction held 4 bases outside the gene matches. The CDR3 runs to 15 residues. CDR1 is MNHNS, CDR2 SASEGT, per germline. CDR3 residues: CASSISGGATGELFF. CDR3 bases: TGTGCCAGCAGTATTAGCGGGGGGGCTACCGGGGAGCTGTTTTTT.

This chain connects TRBV2 to TRBJ2-7, with TRBD1 as a possible D gene (6 bases). Germline V gene lookup returns CDR1 SNHLY and CDR2 FYNNEI. Trimming cost V 7 bases and J 0 bases, with 10 bases left between them. This CDR3 region has 13 residues. CDR3 coding DNA: TGTGCCAGCAAAAAGGACAGCTCCTACGAGCAGTACTTC. Translation gives CASKKDSSYEQYF.

The chain couples TRBV27 to TRBJ2-3; D unresolved. Trimming stripped 0 bases from V and 8 bases from J, with 12 bases between. Germline loops: CDR1 MNHEY, CDR2 SMNVEV (reference sequence). The CDR3 sequence is 14 residues long. CDR3 protein: CASSLSLETGTQYF. In nucleotides, the CDR3 is TGTGCCAGCAGTTTATCGTTAGAGACTGGTACGCAGTATTTT.

This chain connects TRBV7-9 to TRBJ1-1; unclear D gene. V lost 0 bases to trimming and J lost 5 bases, with 10 bases between them. The CDR3 spans 14 residues. CDR1 and CDR2 (germline): SEHNR, FQNEAQ (reference sequence). This chain's CDR3 is CASSLALGGTEAFF. CDR3 DNA: TGTGCCAGCAGCTTAGCGCTGGGAGGGACTGAAGCTTTCTTT.

The chain links TRBV5-6 to TRBJ1-1; 7 bases agree with TRBD1. Germline V gene data show CDR1 as SGHDT and CDR2 as YYEEEE. The length of the CDR3 is 16 residues. The V gene end was trimmed by 4 bases and the J gene end by 0 bases; junction bases not matched to a gene: 9. The CDR3 DNA follows: TGTGCCAGCAGCAGCGACAGGGCCAACATGAACACTGAAGCTTTCTTT. Protein: CASSSDRANMNTEAFF. The variable domain in full, with the rest retrieved from reference TRBV5-6 and TRBJ1-1, is DAGVTQSPTHLIKTRGQQVTLRCSPKSGHDTVSWYQQALGQGPQFIFQYYEEEERQRGNFPDRFSGHQFPNYSSELNVNALLLGDSALYLCASSSDRANMNTEAFFGQGTRLTVV.

By its share, this clone is large. The V gene is TRBV28, the J gene TRBJ1-2; D is unclear. Trimming removed 3 bases at V and 7 bases at J, with 15 bases between. CDR1 is MDHEN and CDR2 is SYDVKM in the germline V gene. The CDR3 consists of 14 residues. The CDR3 DNA sequence: TGTGCCAGCAGTTTGGTAGGGAGTTTGATTGGCTACACCTTC. This translates into CASSLVGSLIGYTF.

The chain carries TRBV27 and TRBJ2-1; 8 bases line up with TRBD1. Germline V CDR1 and CDR2: MNHEY, SMNVEV (reference sequence). J lost 10 bases, V lost 10 bases, and 24 bases had no gene match. The CDR3 totals 17 residues. The DNA of the CDR3 is TGTGCCACCGGGCCGGGACAGGACCAAATTTATGGAATGGAGCAGTTCTTC. This translates into CATGPGQDQIYGMEQFF.

The chain is built from TRBV25-1 and TRBJ2-5; the D is unclear. Per germline, CDR1 MGHDK and CDR2 SYGVNS. This CDR3 is 15 amino acids long. V was cut by 3 bases and J by 7 bases, with 18 bases left in between. In nucleotides, the CDR3 is TGTGCCAGCAGTGAGCTCTCCTCAGTACGTGGGACCCAGTACTTC. Its protein is CASSELSSVRGTQYF.

The V and J genes are TRBV19 and TRBJ1-2, with D possibly TRBD1 on 5 matching bases. The CDR3 runs 15 residues. Germline assignment: CDR1 LNHDA and CDR2 SQIVND (reference sequence). V was trimmed by 7 bases and J by 6 bases, leaving 21 bases between them. This CDR3 is CASTLGGWELDGYTF. The CDR3 DNA reads TGTGCCAGTACCCTTGGGGGTTGGGAGCTTGATGGCTACACCTTC.

The V gene is TRBV6-1, the J gene TRBJ2-7; no definite D call. With 8 bases removed from V and 4 bases from J, the gap between germline ends came to 15 bases. Looked up from germline, CDR1 is MNHNS and CDR2 is SASEGT. This CDR3 is 13 amino acids long. CDR3 residues: CASSREMFYEQYF. The CDR3 region has the DNA TGTGCCAGCTCCCGAGAAATGTTTTACGAGCAGTACTTC.